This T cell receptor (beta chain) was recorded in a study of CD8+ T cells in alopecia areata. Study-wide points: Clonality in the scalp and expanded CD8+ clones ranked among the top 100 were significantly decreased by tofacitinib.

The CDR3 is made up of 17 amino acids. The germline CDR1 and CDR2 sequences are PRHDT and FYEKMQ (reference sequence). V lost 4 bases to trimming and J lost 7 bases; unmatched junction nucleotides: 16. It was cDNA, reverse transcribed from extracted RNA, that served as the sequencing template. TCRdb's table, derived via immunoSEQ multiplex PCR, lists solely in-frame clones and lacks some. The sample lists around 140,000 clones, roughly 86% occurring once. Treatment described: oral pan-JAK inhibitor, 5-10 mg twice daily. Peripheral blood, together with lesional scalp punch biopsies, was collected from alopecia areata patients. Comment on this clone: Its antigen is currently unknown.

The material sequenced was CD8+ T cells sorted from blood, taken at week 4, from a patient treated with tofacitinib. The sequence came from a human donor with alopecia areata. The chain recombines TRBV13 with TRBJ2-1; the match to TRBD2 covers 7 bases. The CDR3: CASSYLGGSSPRNEQFF. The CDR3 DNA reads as TGTGCCAGCAGCTACCTCGGGGGGTCCTCCCCTAGGAATGAGCAGTTCTTC.